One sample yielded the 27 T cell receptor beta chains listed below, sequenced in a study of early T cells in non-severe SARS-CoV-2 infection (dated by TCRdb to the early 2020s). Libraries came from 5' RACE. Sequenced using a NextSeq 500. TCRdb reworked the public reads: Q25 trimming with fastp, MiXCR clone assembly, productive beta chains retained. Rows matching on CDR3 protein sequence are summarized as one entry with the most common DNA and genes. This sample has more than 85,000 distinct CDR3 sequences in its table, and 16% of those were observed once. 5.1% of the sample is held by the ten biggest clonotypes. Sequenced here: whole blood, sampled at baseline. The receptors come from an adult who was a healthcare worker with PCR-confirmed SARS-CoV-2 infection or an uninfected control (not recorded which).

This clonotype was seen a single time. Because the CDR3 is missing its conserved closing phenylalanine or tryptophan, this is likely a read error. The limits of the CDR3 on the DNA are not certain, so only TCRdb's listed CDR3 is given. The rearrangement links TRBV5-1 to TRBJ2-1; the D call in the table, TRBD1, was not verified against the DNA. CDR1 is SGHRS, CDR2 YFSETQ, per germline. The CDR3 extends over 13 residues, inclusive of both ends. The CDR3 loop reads CASSLKTGFEAVL.

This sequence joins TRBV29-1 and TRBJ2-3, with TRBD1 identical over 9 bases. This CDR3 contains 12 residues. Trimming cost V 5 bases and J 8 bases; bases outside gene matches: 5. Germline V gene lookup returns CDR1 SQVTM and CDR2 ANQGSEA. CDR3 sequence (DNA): TGCAGCGTTCTACAGGGGGCCAGTACGCAGTATTTT. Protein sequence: CSVLQGASTQYF.

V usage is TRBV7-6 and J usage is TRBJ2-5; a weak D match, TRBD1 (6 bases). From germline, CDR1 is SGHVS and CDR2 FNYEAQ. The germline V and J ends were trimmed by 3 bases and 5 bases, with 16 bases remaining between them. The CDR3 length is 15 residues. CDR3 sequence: CASSFPNTGLETQYF. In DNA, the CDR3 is TGTGCCAGCAGCTTCCCCAACACAGGGCTGGAGACCCAGTACTTC.

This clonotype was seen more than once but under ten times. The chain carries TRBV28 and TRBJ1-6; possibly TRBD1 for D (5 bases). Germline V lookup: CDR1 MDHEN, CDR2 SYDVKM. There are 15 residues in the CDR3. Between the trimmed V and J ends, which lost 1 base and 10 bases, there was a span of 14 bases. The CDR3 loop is CASSLLGRRVSPLHF. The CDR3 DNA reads TGTGCCAGCAGTTTATTGGGACGTAGGGTGTCACCCCTCCACTTT.

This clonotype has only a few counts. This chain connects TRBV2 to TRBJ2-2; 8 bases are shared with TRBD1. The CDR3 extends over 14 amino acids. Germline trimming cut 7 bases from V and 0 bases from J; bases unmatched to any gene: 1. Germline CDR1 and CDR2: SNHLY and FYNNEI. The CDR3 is CASTGGANTGELFF. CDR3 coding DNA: TGTGCCAGCACAGGGGGCGCGAACACCGGGGAGCTGTTTTTT.

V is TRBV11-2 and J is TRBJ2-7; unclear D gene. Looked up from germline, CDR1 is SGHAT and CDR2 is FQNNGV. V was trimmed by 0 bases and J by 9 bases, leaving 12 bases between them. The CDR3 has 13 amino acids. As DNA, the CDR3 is TGTGCCAGCAGCTTAGACCTGGATTTGGTGCAGTACTTC. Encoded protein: CASSLDLDLVQYF.

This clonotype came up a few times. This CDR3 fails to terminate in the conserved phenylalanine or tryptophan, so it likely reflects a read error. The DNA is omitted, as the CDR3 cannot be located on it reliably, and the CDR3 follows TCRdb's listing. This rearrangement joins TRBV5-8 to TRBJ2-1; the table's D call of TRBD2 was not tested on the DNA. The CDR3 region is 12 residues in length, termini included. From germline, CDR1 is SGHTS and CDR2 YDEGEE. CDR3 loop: CASSLGLAGGPY.

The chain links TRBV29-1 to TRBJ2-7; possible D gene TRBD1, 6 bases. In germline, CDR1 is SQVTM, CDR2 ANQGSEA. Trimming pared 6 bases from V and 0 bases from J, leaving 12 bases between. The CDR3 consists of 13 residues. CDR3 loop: CSVLTGFSYEQYF. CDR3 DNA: TGCAGCGTCTTGACAGGATTCTCCTACGAGCAGTACTTC.

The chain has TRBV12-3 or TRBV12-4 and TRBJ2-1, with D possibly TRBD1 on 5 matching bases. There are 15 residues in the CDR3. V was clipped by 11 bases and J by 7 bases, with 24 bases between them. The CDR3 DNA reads TGTGCCGCCCGTCGCATGAGACAGTCAGAGAATGAGCAGTTCTTC. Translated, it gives CAARRMRQSENEQFF.

The CDR3 sequence is CSASRARGSGSSPSTDTQYF. In DNA, the CDR3 is TGCAGTGCTTCTCGAGCGAGGGGTAGCGGGAGTTCTCCTAGCACAGATACGCAGTATTTT. This chain connects TRBV20-1 to TRBJ2-3, with 9 positions matching TRBD2. J was trimmed by 0 bases and V by 5 bases; bases with no gene match: 21. CDR1 is DFQATT, CDR2 SNEGSKA, per germline (reference sequence). The CDR3 is made up of 20 amino acids.

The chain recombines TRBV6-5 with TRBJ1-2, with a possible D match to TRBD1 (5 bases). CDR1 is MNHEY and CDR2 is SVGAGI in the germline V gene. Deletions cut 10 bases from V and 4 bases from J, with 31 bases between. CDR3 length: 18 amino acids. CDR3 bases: TGTGCCAACAGCAACGTCAAGAGGGGACTTATTTTTGTCTATGGCTACACCTTC. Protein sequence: CANSNVKRGLIFVYGYTF.

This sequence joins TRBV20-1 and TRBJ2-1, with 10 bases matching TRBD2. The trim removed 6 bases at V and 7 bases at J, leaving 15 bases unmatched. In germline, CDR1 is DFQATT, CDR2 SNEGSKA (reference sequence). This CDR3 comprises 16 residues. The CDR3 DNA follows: TGCAGTGCAACCTATAGCGGGAGGTTCGGTGGAAATGAGCAGTTCTTC. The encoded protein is CSATYSGRFGGNEQFF.

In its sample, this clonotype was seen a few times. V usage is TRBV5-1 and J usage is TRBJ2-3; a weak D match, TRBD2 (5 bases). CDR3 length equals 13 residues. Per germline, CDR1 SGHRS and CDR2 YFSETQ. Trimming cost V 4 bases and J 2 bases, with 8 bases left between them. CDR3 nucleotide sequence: TGCGCCAGCAGCCCGGGATACACAGATACGCAGTATTTT. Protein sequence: CASSPGYTDTQYF.

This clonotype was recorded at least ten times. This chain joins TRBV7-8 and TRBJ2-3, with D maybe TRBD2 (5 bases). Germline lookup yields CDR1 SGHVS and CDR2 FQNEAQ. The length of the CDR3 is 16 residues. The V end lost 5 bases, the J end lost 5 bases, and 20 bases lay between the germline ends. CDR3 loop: CASSPEGVATGDTQYF. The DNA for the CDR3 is TGTGCCAGCAGCCCCGAGGGAGTAGCCACTGGAGATACGCAGTATTTT. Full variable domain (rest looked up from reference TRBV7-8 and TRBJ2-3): GAGVSQSPRYKVAKRGQDVALRCDPISGHVSLFWYQQALGQGPEFLTYFQNEAQLDKSGLPSDRFFAERPEGSVSTLKIQRTQQEDSAVYLCASSPEGVATGDTQYFGPGTRLTVL.

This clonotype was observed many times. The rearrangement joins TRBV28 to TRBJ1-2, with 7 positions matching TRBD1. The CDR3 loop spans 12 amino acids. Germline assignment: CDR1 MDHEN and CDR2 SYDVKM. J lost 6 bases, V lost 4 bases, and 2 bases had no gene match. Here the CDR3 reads CASSYRGNGYTF. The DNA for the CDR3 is TGTGCCAGCAGTTACAGGGGTAATGGCTACACCTTC.

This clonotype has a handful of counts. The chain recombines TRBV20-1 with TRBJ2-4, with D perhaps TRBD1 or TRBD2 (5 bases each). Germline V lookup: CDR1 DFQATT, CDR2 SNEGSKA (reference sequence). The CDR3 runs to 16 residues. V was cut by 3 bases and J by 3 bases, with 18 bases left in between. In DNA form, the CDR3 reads TGCAGTGCTAGTCCGGGGCAGCGGCGACTCAAAAACATTCAGTACTTC. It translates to CSASPGQRRLKNIQYF.

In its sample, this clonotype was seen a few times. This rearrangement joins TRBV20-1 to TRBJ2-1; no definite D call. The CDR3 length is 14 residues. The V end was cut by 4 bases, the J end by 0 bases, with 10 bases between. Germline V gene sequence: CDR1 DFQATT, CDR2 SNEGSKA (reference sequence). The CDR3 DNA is TGCAGTGCTACGATGGAAAGCTCCTACAATGAGCAGTTCTTC. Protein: CSATMESSYNEQFF.

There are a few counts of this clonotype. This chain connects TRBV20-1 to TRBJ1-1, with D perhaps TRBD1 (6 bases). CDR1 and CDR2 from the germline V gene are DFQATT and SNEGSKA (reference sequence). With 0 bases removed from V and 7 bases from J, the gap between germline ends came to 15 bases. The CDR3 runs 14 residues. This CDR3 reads CSARDAAGEDEAFF. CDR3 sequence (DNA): TGCAGTGCTAGAGATGCGGCAGGGGAGGATGAAGCTTTCTTT.

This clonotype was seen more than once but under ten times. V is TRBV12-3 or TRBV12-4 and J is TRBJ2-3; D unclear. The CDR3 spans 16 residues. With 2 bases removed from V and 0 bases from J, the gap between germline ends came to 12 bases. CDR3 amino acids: CASSLLIGRSTDTQYF. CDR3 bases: TGTGCCAGCAGTTTACTTATCGGGCGTAGCACAGATACGCAGTATTTT.

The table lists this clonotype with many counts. CDR3 bases: TGTGCCAGCAGTCCCGGGACAGGAGGAGATACGCAGTATTTT. Its protein is CASSPGTGGDTQYF. The rearrangement links TRBV6-5 to TRBJ2-3; 8 bases match TRBD1. Looked up from germline, CDR1 is MNHEY and CDR2 is SVGAGI. Unmatched junction bases numbered 6, after V lost 5 bases and J lost 5 bases. The CDR3 spans 14 residues.

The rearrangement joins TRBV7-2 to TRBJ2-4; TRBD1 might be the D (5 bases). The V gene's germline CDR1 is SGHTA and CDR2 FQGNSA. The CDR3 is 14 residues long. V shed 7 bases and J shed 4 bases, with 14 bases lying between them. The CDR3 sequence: CASNTGGAKNIQYF. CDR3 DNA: TGTGCCAGCAACACAGGTGGTGCGAAAAACATTCAGTACTTC.

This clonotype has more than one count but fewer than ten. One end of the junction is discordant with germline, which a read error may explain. In DNA, the CDR3 is TGTGCCAGCAGTCCCCGACAGGCCCTCCACTTC. Translation: CASSPRQALHF. This chain links TRBV12-3 or TRBV12-4 with TRBJ2-7; TRBD1 is a possible D gene (6 bases). This CDR3 is built from 11 residues.

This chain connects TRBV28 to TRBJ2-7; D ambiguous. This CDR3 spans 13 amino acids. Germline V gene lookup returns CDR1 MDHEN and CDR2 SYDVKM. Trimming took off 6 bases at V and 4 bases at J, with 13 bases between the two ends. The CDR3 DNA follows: TGTGCCAGCAGCCCGTCCCTCCGATACGAGCAGTACTTC. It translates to CASSPSLRYEQYF.

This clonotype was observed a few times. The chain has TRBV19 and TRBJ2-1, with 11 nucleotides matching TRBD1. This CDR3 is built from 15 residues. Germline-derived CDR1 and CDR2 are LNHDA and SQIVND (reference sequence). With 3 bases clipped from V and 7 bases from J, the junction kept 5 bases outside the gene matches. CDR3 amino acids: CASSIRDRGDNEQFF. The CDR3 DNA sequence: TGTGCCAGTAGTATCCGGGACAGGGGGGATAATGAGCAGTTCTTC.

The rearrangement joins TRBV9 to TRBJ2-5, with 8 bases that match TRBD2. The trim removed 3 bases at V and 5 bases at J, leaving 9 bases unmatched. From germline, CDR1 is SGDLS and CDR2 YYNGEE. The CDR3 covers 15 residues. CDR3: CASSAGLASGETQYF. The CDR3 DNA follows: TGTGCCAGCAGCGCCGGACTAGCCTCAGGGGAGACCCAGTACTTC.

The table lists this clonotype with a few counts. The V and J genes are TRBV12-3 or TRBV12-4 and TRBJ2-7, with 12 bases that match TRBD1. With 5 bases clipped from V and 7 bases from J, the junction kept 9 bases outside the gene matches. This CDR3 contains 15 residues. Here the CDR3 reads CASSVRDRGHGEQYF. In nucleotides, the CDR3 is TGTGCCAGCAGTGTCCGGGACAGGGGGCATGGGGAGCAGTACTTC.

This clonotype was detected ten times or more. CDR3 bases: TGTGCCAGCAGCTTAGAAGCTAGGAACACTGAAGCTTTCTTT. Translating it yields CASSLEARNTEAFF. The genes are TRBV7-2 and TRBJ1-1, with D unresolved. This CDR3 is 14 amino acids long. From germline, CDR1 is SGHTA and CDR2 FQGNSA. The V end lost 1 base, the J end lost 1 base, and 7 bases lay between the germline ends. Based on the CDR3 plus reference TRBV7-2 and TRBJ1-1, the full variable domain is GAGVSQSPSNKVTEKGKDVELRCDPISGHTALYWYRQSLGQGLEFLIYFQGNSAPDKSGLPSDRFSAERTGGSVSTLTIQRTQQEDSAVYLCASSLEARNTEAFFGQGTRLTVV.